This T cell receptor (beta chain) was sequenced during a study of identical twins. Study-wide points: Partly confounded zero-insertion analyses could result from invariant MAIT and iNKT cells.

Concerning this clonotype: The antigen is undetermined.

The CDR3 spans 13 residues. V lost 2 bases and J 6 bases, leaving 11 bases between the germline ends. Germline loops: CDR1 SGDLS, CDR2 YYNGEE. TCRdb reprocessed the 5' RACE reads via MiXCR and lists one record per CDR3 protein. The data show 400,000 to 550,000 distinct CDR3 sequences, with approximately 24% seen just once and about 2.9% held by the top ten. This sample was shared with a second study, whose subject was T cells expressing NK-cell markers.

The V and J genes are TRBV9 and TRBJ1-1; tentatively, D is TRBD1 (5 bases). The receptor comes from a woman aged 18-35 years in good health. Sequencing was done on a sample of CD4+ T cells sorted from blood. CDR3 DNA sequence: TGTGCCAGCAGCGTTGTATTGGGGGCTGAAGCTTTCTTT. Translated: CASSVVLGAEAFF.